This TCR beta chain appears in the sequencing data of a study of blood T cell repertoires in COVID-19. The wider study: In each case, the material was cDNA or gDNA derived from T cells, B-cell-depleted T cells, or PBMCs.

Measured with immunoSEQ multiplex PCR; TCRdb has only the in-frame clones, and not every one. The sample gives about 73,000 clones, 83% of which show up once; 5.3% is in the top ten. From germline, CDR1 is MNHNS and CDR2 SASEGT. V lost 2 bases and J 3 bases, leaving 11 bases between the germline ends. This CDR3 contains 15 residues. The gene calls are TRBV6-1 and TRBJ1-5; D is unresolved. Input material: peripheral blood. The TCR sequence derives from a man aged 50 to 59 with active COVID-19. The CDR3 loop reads CASSEYSLPNQPQHF. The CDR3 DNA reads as TGTGCCAGCAGTGAATACAGCCTACCCAATCAGCCCCAGCATTTT.